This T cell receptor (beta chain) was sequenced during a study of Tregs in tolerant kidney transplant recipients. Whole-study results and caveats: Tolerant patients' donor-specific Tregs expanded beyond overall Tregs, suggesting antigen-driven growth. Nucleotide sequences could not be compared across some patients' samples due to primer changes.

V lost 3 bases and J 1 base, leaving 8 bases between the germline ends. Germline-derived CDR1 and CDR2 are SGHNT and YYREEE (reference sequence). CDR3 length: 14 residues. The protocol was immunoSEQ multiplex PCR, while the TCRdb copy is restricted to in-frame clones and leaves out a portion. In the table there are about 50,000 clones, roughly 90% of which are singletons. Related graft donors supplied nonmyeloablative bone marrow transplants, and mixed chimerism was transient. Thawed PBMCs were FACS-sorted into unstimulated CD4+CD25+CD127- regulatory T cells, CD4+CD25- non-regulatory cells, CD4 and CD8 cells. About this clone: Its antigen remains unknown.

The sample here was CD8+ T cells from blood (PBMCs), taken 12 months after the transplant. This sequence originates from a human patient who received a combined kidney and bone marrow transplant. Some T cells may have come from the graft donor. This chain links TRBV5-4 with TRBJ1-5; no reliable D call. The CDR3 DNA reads TGTGCCAGCAGCTCCCGAGGAAGCAATCAGCCCCAGCATTTT. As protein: CASSSRGSNQPQHF.